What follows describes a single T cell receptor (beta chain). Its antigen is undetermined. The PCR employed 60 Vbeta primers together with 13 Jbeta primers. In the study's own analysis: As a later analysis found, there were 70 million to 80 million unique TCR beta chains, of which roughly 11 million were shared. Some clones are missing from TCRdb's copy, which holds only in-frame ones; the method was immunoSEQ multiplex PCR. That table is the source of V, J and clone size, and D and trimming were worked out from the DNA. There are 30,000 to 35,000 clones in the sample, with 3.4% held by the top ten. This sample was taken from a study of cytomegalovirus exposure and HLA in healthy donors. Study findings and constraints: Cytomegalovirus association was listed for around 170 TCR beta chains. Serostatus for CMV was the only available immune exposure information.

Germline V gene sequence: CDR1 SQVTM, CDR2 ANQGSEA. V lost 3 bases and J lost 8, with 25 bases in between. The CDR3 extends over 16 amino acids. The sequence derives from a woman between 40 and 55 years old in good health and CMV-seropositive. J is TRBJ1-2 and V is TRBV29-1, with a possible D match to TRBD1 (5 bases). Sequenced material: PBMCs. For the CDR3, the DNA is TGCAGCGTTGATCTGGGTGTTGGCAGGGAGGAGTCCGGCTACACCTTC. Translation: CSVDLGVGREESGYTF. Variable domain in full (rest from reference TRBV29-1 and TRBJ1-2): SAVISQKPSRDICQRGTSLTIQCQVDSQVTMMFWYRQQPGQSLTLIATANQGSEATYESGFVIDKFPISRPNLTFSTLTVSNMSPEDSSIYLCSVDLGVGREESGYTFGSGTRLTVV.